This entry is about one TCR beta chain. Its antigen is still unknown. Within one base of it there is no much larger clone, and no base qualities were kept. At diagnosis, tumor, uninvolved tumor-adjacent lung and peripheral blood were collected and then preserved as a mix of FFPE and fresh-frozen material. The data were taken from a study of T cells in localized non-small cell lung cancer (dated by TCRdb to 2020 to 2021). Broadly, across the study: Comparing tumors with uninvolved tumor-adjacent lungs, the study looked at the T cell repertoires of 200 to 250 patients with early-stage NSCLC. The cohort consisted of 200 to 250 treatment-naive NSCLC patients whose localized lung tumors had been resected. Of the NSCLC patients, roughly 130 were male and about a hundred were female, and the mean age was approximately 66 years. General study outcomes and caveats: Multi-region tumor sequencing was not performed, so intratumor heterogeneity could not be excluded. Longer overall survival was associated with higher blood T cell density, whereas shorter survival was associated with higher adjacent-lung clonality. A median of around 57 of the top 100 tumor clones turned up in the paired uninvolved adjacent lung, and 25 to 30 of those clones also ranked among the top 100 of that same adjacent lung. Because the study design was exploratory, TCR variables were selected using unadjusted p-values without false-discovery rate correction. Uninvolved tumor-adjacent lung showed the highest T cell clonality, higher than tumor, which suggests more focused antigenic responses in the uninvolved tumor-adjacent lung.

The junction carries 13 bases between V and J, which are trimmed by 2 bases and 5 bases respectively. CDR1 and CDR2, per the germline V gene, are SGHRS and YFSETQ. Including cysteine and phenylalanine, the CDR3 has 14 amino acids. The CDR3 DNA has 42 bases and is translated from base 1. The immunoSEQ Assay was used to sequence TCR beta CDR3 regions from DNA. On the study's bioinformatics: T cell density was computed as TCR beta template counts normalized to usable DNA estimated by amplifying housekeeping genes. The preseqR package was used to estimate richness by extrapolating to 400,000 templates for PBMC samples and to 120,000 templates for tissue samples. Clonality was defined as one minus Pielou's evenness. Tissue-enriched TCRs were identified through differential abundance testing performed on productive amino-acid clonotypes, with a minimum total count of 5 and an alpha of 0.1. The Jaccard Index and the Morisita Overlap Index were used to measure how much the repertoires overlapped between compartments. TCR beta CDR3s were clustered by GLIPH together with public tetramer-defined viral CDR3s, and at least three viral sequences plus V-gene enrichment were required for viral motifs. As stored in TCRdb, this immuneACCESS dataset retains in-frame rearrangements with V and J assigned. A fraction of the clones does not appear; measured against another copy, unresolved V genes explain less than half of the discrepancy, and the remainder lacks a known reason. From that table come the V and J calls and clone size; the DNA was used to work out D and trimming. This sample holds 3,000 or so clones; approximately 23% were observed only once. The top ten hold roughly 16% of the sample.

Sequenced here: lung tumor tissue, sampled before any cancer treatment. The clonotype originates from a female donor of 60 years or more with stage III lung adenocarcinoma. The rearranged segments are TRBV5-1 and TRBJ2-5; the D gene identity is not certain. The CDR3 reads as follows: CASSFGWEMETQYF. The DNA reads TGCGCCAGCAGCTTTGGATGGGAAATGGAGACCCAGTACTTC.